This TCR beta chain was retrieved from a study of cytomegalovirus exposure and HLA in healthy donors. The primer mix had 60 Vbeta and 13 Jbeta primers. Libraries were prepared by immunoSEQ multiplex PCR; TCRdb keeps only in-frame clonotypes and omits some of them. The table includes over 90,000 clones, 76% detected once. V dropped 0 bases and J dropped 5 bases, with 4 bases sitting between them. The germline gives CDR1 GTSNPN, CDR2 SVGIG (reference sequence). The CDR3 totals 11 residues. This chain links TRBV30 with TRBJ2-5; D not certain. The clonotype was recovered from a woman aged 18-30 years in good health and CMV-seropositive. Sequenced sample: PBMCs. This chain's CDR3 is CAWSVGETQYF. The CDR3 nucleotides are TGTGCCTGGAGTGTCGGGGAGACCCAGTACTTC. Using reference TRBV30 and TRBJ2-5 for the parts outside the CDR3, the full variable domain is SQTIHQWPATLVQPVGSPLSLECTVEGTSNPNLYWYRQAAGRGLQLLFYSVGIGQISSEVPQNLSASRPQDRQFILSSKKLLLSDSGFYLCAWSVGETQYFGPGTRLLVL.